This note documents a single T cell receptor (beta chain) sequence. The antigen is unknown. Sequencing used immunoSEQ multiplex PCR; TCRdb keeps in-frame clones, though not all of them. The profile covers over 55,000 clones, with about four fifths appearing a single time and 4.6% taken by the ten largest. This sample is drawn from a study of a mutant IDH1 vaccine in newly diagnosed glioma. At the level of the study: Patients' prior therapy spanned radiotherapy, temozolomide, or both; most underwent both. Findings and limits, study-wide: Vaccine-induced immune responses were detected in approximately 93% of patients.

Time point defined: baseline, week 1 (first vaccination visit). Treatment here: pre-vaccination baseline after standard-of-care therapy. Newly diagnosed WHO grade 3 or 4 IDH1-mutant, ATRX-lost astrocytomas were identified in the donors. The CDR3 consists of 14 residues. Germline V CDR1 and CDR2: SGHVS, FQNEAQ. V lost 5 bases to trimming and J lost 0 bases, with 11 bases between them. The gene calls are TRBV7-8 and TRBJ2-7; tentative D call: TRBD2 (6 bases). The origin of this receptor is a woman younger than 35 with glioma. Some clones in this sample may be carry-over from other donors' samples. The sample consisted of peripheral blood mononuclear cells (PBMCs), taken from a glioma patient treated with radiotherapy, temozolomide or both. CDR3: CASSTRDFSYEQYF. As DNA, the CDR3 is TGTGCCAGCAGCACCCGGGACTTCTCCTACGAGCAGTACTTC.